This T cell receptor (beta chain) was profiled in a study of T cell responses to AZD1222 COVID-19 vaccine. Overall study results and limits: The sample set comprised mostly white British donors with more females, and clonal diversity was possibly underestimated. Spike-wide coverage was observed for vaccine-associated CD4 TCRs, with dominant responses at 160-218 and 743-854. Two doses of AZD1222 preceded a rise in Spike-specific TCR breadth and depth.

Germline CDR1 reads LNHDA; CDR2 reads SQIVND (reference sequence). The CDR3 is 14 residues long. V shed 5 bases and J shed 3 bases, with 11 bases lying between them. Profiling relied on immunoSEQ multiplex PCR, and the TCRdb table lists in-frame clones only, not all of them. The sample lists around 60,000 clones; about nine tenths were seen once. Comments on this clone: Its target is not known.

The specimen was peripheral blood, collected 28 days after the second dose of the MenACWY control vaccine. J is TRBJ1-5 and V is TRBV19; D is undetermined. The clonotype was recovered from an adult who received the MenACWY meningococcal vaccine as a control. CDR3 coding DNA: TGTGCCAGTAGTGCGGGGTTGATCAATCAGCCCCAGCATTTT. It codes for CASSAGLINQPQHF.